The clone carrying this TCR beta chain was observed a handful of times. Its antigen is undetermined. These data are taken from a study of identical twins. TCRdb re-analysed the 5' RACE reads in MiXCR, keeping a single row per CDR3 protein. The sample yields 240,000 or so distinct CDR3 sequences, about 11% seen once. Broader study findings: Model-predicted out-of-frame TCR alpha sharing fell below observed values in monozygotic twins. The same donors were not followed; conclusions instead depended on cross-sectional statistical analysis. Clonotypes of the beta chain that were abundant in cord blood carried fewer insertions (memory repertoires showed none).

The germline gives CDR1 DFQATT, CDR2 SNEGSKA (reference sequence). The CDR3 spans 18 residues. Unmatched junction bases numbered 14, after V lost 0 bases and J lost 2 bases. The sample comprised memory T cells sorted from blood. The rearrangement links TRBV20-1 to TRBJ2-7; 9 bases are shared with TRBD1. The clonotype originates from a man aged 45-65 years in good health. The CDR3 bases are TGCAGTGCTAGAGATTCGACAGGGGGAGCGCATCTTCCCTACGAGCAGTACTTC. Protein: CSARDSTGGAHLPYEQYF.